This TCR beta chain was sequenced for a study of blood T cells in healthy people across ages (dated by TCRdb to about 2015). Some background on the complete study: In model experiments, template switching captured roughly one uniquely barcoded TCR beta cDNA molecule for every two T cells. Age-related changes in TCR beta repertoire diversity were measured in the study by deep sequencing normalized with unique cDNA molecular identifiers. The donors were divided into four age groups: young (average around 15 years), middle-aged (about 41), aged (about 62) and long-lived (roughly 88). To avoid experimental bias, donors of different ages were distributed randomly across sequencing lanes. Using the same blood draw, the study looked at two additional independent replicas of 1 million unique cDNA reads for two donors, one aged 18 to 29 and the other aged 80 or older. The investigation overall reported the following: Donor CMV infection status was unknown, potentially confounding age-related changes in expanded clonotypes. Observed TCR beta diversity per million T cells fell roughly linearly with age, and a significant reduction was already apparent by age around 40. Observed TCR beta diversity correlated strongly with the percentage of naive T cells measured by flow cytometry. The long-lived group showed more naive CD4+ T cells, fewer expanded clones and increased TCR diversity than the aged group, suggesting age selection. Because profiling used bulk unsorted PBMCs, naive and antigen-experienced compartments could not be compared conclusively. Total diversity estimates from one million sequenced T cells were considered lower bounds and underestimates.

The 39 donors, aged about 6 to 95 years, were systemically healthy Caucasian individuals from Russia. Roughly 10 milliliters of peripheral blood were collected from each donor into EDTA-treated Vacutainer tubes. PBMCs were isolated by Ficoll-Paque density-gradient centrifugation, with at least 6 million obtained per sample. Trizol reagent was used to extract total RNA from the PBMCs, yielding at least 5 micrograms per sample. Naive CD45RAhigh/CD27high T cell percentages were measured by flow cytometry on a PBMC aliquot from every donor. Remarks on this clonotype: Its antigen remains undetermined. No base qualities exist here, and no much larger clone lies one base off it.

Libraries were made using 5' RACE. TCRdb records Illumina HiSeq 2500 as the sequencer. A second PCR of roughly 7 to 12 cycles was run with a J-beta primer mix and a sample-barcoded 5' primer. A unique molecular identifier was introduced onto each TCR beta cDNA molecule by a template-switch 5' adaptor carrying 12 random nucleotides. Each sample yielded at least 2.5 million CDR3-containing paired-end reads. First-strand cDNA synthesis was performed from all RNA using the Mint cDNA synthesis kit, with priming by a TRBC-specific oligonucleotide. After uracil-DNA glycosylase treatment, a first 18-cycle PCR used universal primers M1SS and BC2_uni_R on all cDNA. The authors processed their data as follows. For normalization, 1 million high-quality reads, each with a distinct molecular identifier, were randomly selected from each sample. Reads with shared molecular identifiers were discarded instead of being binned into consensus sequences. MiTCR, set to a Q25 quality threshold and the strictest error-elimination algorithm, was used for CDR3 identification, clonotype clustering and error correction. Lower-bound total TCR beta diversity was estimated with a nonparametric unseen species model using Euler transformation. TCRdb reprocessing: public reads trimmed at Q25 with fastp, clones called with MiXCR, in-frame beta chains kept. Under each unique CDR3 protein, matching rows form one entry showing the most common genes and DNA. In this record, the V and J calls reflect TCRdb's handling and not the investigators' own analysis. For this sample the table gives 270,000 or so distinct CDR3 sequences, of which around 29% were detected only once. The ten largest clones represent roughly 28% of the sample.

This sequence originates from a woman aged 70 to 79 in good health. The sample taken for sequencing was blood.

The sequenced DNA is TGTGCCAGCAGCCAGGGGGCGGGAGTGGGGGAGACCCAGTACTTC. Its product reads: CASSQGAGVGETQYF. Recombination linked TRBV3-1 to TRBJ2-5; possibly the D gene is TRBD2, per 7 matching bases. V and J are truncated by 3 bases and 5 bases respectively, leaving an intervening sequence of 16 bases. The germline V gene (reference sequence) provides CDR1 LGHDT and CDR2 YNNKEL. Taken from cysteine to phenylalanine, the CDR3 has 15 residues. The only DNA kept is the CDR3, 45 bases in frame from the first base.